The following is a TCR beta chain sequence with its context. The antigen is undetermined. The method was immunoSEQ multiplex PCR; TCRdb's version includes in-frame clones alone and lacks a portion of them. The sample carries 30,000 to 45,000 clones, approximately 92% recorded once. This sample was taken from a study of neoadjuvant nivolumab and ipilimumab in lung cancer. Study findings and constraints: Only a single major-pathologic-response sample was available for clonality analysis.

J gave up 5 bases and V 3 bases, and 4 bases lay outside the gene matches. Germline CDR1 is SEHNR and CDR2 is FQNEAQ (reference sequence). This CDR3 is built from 14 residues. V is TRBV7-9 and J is TRBJ1-5; TRBD1 matches at 7 bases. The receptor was isolated from an adult with non-small cell lung cancer. The sample in question was peripheral blood, obtained before neoadjuvant nivolumab, alone or with ipilimumab. CDR3 sequence (DNA): TGTGCCAGCAGCTTGGGCAGGGGGGATCAGCCCCAGCATTTT. Amino acids: CASSLGRGDQPQHF.